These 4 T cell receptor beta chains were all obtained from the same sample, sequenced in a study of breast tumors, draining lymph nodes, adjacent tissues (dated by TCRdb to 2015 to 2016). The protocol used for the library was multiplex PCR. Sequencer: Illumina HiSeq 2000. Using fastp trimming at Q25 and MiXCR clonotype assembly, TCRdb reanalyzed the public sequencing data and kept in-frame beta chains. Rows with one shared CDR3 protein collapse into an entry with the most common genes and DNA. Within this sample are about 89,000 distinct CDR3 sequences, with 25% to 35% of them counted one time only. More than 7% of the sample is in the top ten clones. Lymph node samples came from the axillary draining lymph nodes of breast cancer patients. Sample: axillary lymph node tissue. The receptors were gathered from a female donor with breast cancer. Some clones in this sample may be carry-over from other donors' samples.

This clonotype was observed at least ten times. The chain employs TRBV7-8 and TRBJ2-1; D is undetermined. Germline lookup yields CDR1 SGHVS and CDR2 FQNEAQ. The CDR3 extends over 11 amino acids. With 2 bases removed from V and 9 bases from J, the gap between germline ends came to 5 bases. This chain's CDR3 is CASSLRGEQFF. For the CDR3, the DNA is TGTGCCAGCAGCTTACGAGGTGAGCAGTTCTTC.

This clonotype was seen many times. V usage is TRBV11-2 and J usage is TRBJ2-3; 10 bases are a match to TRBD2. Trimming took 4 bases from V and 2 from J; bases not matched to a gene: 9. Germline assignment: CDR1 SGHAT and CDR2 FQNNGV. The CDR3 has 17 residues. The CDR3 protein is CASSWGSSGRYTDTQYF. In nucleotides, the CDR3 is TGTGCCAGCAGCTGGGGGTCTAGCGGGAGATACACAGATACGCAGTATTTT.

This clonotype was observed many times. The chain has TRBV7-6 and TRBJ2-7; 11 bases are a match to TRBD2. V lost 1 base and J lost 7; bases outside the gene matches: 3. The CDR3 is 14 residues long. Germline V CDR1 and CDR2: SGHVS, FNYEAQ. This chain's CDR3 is CASSLGTSGFEQYF. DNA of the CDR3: TGTGCCAGCAGCTTAGGGACTAGCGGGTTTGAGCAGTACTTC.

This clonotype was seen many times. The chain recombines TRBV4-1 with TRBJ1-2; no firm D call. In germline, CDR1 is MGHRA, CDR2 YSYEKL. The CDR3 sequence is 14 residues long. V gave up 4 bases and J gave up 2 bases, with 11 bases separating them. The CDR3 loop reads CASSPVDGNYGYTF. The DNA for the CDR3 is TGCGCCAGCAGCCCAGTAGACGGAAACTATGGCTACACCTTC.